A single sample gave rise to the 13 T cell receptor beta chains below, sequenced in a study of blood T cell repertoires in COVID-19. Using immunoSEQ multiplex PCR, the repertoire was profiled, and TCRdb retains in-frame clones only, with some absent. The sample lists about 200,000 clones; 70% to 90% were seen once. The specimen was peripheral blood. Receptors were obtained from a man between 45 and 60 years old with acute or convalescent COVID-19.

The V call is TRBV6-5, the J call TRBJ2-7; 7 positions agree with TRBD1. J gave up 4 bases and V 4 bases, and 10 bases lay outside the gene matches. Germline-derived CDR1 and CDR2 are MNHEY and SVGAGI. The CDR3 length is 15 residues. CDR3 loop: CASSSMTGLRYEQYF. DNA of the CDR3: TGTGCCAGCAGTTCCATGACAGGGCTCAGGTACGAGCAGTACTTC.

The DNA for the CDR3 is TGCGCCAGCAGCCAACAGGAGAGGTATGGCTACACCTTC. This translates into CASSQQERYGYTF. This chain joins TRBV5-1 and TRBJ1-2; TRBD1 might be the D (5 bases). Germline-derived CDR1 and CDR2 are SGHRS and YFSETQ. This CDR3 region has 13 residues. V dropped 4 bases and J dropped 5 bases, with 12 bases sitting between them.

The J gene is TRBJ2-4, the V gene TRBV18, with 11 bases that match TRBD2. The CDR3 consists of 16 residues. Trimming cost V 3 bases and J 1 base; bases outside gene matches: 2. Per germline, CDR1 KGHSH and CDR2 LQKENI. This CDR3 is CASSPPSGGAKNIQYF. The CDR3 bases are TGTGCCAGCTCACCCCCTAGCGGGGGGGCCAAAAACATTCAGTACTTC.

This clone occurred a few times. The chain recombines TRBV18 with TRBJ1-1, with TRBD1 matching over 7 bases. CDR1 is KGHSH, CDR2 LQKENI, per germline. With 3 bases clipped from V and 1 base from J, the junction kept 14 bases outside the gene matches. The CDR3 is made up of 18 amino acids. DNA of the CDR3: TGTGCCAGCTCACCCCGGAGGGGGCCCAGACCTCAGAACACTGAAGCTTTCTTT. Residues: CASSPRRGPRPQNTEAFF.

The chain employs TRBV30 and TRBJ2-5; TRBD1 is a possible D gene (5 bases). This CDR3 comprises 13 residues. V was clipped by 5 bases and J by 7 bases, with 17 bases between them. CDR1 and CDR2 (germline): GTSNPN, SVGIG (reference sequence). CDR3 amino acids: CAWGSGLVGTQYF. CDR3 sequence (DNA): TGTGCCTGGGGCTCAGGGCTGGTAGGGACCCAGTACTTC.

CDR3 DNA sequence: TGTGCCAGCAGCGTACTACCCGGACGGGGGGACACTGAAGCTTTCTTT. Translated: CASSVLPGRGDTEAFF. The J gene is TRBJ1-1, the V gene TRBV7-9; D may be TRBD1 (5 bases). Germline values: CDR1 SEHNR, CDR2 FQNEAQ (reference sequence). V gave up 5 bases and J gave up 3 bases, with 19 bases separating them. There are 16 residues in the CDR3.

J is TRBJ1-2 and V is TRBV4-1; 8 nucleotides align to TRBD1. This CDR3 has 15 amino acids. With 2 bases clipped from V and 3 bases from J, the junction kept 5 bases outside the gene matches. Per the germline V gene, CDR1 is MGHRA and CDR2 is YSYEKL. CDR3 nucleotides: TGCGCCAGCAGCCAACCCTTGGACAGGGACTATGGCTACACCTTC. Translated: CASSQPLDRDYGYTF.

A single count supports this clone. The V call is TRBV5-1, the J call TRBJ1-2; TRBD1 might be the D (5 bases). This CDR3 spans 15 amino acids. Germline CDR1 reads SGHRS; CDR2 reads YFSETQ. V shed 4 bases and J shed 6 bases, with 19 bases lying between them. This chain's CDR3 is CASSPDTNRIDGYTF. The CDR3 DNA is TGCGCCAGCAGCCCGGACACAAACCGGATCGATGGCTACACCTTC.

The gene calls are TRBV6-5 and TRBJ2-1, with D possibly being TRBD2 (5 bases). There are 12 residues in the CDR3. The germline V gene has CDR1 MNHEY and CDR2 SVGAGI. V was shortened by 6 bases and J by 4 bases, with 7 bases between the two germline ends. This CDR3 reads CASREEYNEQFF. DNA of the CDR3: TGTGCCAGCAGGGAGGAATACAATGAGCAGTTCTTC.

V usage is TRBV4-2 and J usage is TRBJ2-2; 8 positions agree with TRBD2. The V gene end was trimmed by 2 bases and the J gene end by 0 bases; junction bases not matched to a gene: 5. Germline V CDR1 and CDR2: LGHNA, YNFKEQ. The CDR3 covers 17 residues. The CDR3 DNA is TGTGCCAGCAGCCAAAATAGCGGGGCATCGAACACCGGGGAGCTGTTTTTT. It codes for CASSQNSGASNTGELFF.

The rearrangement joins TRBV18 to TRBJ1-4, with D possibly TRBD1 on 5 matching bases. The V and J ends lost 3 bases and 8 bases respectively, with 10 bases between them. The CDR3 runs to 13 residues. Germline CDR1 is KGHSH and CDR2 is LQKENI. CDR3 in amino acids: CASSPGQAEKLFF. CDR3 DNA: TGTGCCAGCTCACCGGGGCAGGCCGAAAAACTGTTTTTT.

The CDR3 loop is CASMEGQGVDTQYF. In DNA, the CDR3 is TGTGCCAGCATGGAGGGACAGGGCGTAGATACGCAGTATTTT. J is TRBJ2-3 and V is TRBV25-1; 9 nucleotides line up with TRBD1. Germline trimming cut 7 bases from V and 5 bases from J; bases unmatched to any gene: 7. There are 14 residues in the CDR3. Germline V gene sequence: CDR1 MGHDK, CDR2 SYGVNS.

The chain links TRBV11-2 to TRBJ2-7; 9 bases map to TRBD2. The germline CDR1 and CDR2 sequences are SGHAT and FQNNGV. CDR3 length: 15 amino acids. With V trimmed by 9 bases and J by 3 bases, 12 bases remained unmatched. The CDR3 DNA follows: TGTGCCAGTAGGGACTTCGGGACTAGCAACTACGAGCAGTACTTC. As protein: CASRDFGTSNYEQYF.